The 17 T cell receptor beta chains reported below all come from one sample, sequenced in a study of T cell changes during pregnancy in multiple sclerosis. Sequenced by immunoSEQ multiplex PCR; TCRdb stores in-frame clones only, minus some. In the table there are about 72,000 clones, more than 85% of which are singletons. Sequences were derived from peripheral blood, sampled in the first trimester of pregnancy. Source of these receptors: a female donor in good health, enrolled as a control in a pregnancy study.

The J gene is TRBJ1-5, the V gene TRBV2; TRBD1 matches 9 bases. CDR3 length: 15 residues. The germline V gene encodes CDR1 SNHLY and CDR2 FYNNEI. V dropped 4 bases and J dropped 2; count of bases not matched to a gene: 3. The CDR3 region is CASSGTGVGNQPQHF. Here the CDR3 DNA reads TGTGCCAGCAGTGGGACAGGGGTCGGCAATCAGCCCCAGCATTTT.

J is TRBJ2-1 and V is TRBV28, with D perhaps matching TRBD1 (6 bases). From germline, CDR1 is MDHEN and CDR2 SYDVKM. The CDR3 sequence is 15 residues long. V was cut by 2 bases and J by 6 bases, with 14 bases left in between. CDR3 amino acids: CASSLDRRAPNEQFF. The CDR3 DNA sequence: TGTGCCAGCAGTTTAGACAGGAGAGCCCCCAATGAGCAGTTCTTC.

CDR3 sequence reads: CASSLEDRVGYTF. DNA of the CDR3: TGTGCCAGCAGCTTAGAGGACAGAGTTGGCTACACCTTC. V usage is TRBV13 and J usage is TRBJ1-2, with D tentatively TRBD1 (6 bases). V was clipped by 1 base and J by 7 bases, with 10 bases between them. Germline loops: CDR1 PRHDT, CDR2 FYEKMQ (reference sequence). The CDR3 length is 13 residues.

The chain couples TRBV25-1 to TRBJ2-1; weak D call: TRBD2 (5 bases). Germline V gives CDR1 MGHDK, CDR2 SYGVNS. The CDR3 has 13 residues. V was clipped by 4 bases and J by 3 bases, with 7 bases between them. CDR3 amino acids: CASSVLGYNEQFF. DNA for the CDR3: TGTGCCAGCAGTGTACTAGGCTACAATGAGCAGTTCTTC.

CDR3 sequence: CASSRPGDSPYEQYF. CDR3 bases: TGCGCCAGCAGCCGCCCAGGGGACAGTCCCTACGAGCAGTACTTC. The rearrangement uses TRBV4-1 and TRBJ2-7; 7 bases match TRBD1. Germline values: CDR1 MGHRA, CDR2 YSYEKL. Unmatched junction bases numbered 8, after V lost 4 bases and J lost 2 bases. There are 15 residues in the CDR3.

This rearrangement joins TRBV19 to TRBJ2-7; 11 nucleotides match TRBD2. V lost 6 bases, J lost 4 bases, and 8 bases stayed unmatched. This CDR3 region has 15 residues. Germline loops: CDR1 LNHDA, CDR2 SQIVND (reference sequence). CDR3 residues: CASSRLAGRGYEQYF. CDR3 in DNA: TGTGCCAGTAGCCGACTAGCGGGACGGGGGTACGAGCAGTACTTC.

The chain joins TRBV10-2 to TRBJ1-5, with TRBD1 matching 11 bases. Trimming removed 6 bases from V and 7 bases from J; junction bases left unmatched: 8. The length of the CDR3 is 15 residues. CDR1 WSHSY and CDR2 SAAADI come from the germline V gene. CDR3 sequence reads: CASRGTGGAGQPQHF. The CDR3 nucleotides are TGCGCCAGCAGGGGGACAGGGGGGGCTGGGCAGCCCCAGCATTTT.

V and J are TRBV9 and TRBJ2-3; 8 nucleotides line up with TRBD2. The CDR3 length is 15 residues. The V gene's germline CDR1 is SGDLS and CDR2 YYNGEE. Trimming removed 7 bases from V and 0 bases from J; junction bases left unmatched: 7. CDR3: CASRAGGGSTDTQYF. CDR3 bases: TGTGCCAGCCGCGCGGGGGGCGGGAGCACAGATACGCAGTATTTT. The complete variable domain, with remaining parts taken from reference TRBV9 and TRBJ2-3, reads DSGVTQTPKHLITATGQRVTLRCSPRSGDLSVYWYQQSLDQGLQFLIQYYNGEERAKGNILERFSAQQFPDLHSELNLSSLELGDSALYFCASRAGGGSTDTQYFGPGTRLTVL.

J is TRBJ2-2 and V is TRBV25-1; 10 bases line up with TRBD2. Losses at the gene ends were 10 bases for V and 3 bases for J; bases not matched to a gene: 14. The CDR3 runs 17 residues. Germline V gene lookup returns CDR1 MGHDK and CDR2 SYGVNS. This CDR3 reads CATEKRTSGTDTGELFF. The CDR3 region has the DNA TGTGCCACGGAAAAGAGAACTAGCGGGACCGACACCGGGGAGCTGTTTTTT.

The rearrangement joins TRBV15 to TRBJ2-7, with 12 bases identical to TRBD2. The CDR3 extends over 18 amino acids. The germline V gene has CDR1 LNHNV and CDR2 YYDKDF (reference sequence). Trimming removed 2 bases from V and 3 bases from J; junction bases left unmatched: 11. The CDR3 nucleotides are TGTGCCACCAGCAGAACACGGTTGACGGGACTAGCGGGCTACGAGCAGTACTTC. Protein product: CATSRTRLTGLAGYEQYF.

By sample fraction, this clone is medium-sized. CDR3 in DNA: TGTGCCAGCAGCTCGTCCGGGACTACCACAGATACGCAGTATTTT. Translated, it gives CASSSSGTTTDTQYF. J is TRBJ2-3 and V is TRBV7-9, with TRBD2 matching over 7 bases. Germline-derived CDR1 and CDR2 are SEHNR and FQNEAQ (reference sequence). This CDR3 has 15 residues. V was pared by 4 bases and J by 2 bases, with 6 bases of the junction left unmatched.

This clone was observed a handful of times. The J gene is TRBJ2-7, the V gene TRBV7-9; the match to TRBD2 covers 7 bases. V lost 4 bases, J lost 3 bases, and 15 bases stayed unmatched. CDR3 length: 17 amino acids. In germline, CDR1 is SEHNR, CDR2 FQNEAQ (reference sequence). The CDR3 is CASSSYHGRSPVYEQYF. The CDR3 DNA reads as TGTGCCAGCAGCTCCTATCACGGGAGGTCTCCGGTCTACGAGCAGTACTTC.

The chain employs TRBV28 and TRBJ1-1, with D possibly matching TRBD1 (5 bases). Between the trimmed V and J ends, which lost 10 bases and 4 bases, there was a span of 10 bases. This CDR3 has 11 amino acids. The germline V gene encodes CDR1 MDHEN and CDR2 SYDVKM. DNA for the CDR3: TGTGCCATCCAGGGCGGCACTGAAGCTTTCTTT. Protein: CAIQGGTEAFF.

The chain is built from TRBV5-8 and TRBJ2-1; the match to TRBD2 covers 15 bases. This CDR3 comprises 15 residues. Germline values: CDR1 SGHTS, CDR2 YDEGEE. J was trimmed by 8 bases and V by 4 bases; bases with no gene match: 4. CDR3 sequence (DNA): TGTGCCAGCAGCCTAGGGACTAGCGGGAGGCATGAGCAGTTCTTC. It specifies CASSLGTSGRHEQFF.

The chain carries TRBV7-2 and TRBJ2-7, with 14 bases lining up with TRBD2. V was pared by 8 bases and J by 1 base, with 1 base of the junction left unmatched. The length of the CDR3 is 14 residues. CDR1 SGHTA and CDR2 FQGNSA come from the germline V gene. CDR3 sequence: CASGTSGGSYEQYF. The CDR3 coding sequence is TGTGCCAGCGGGACTAGCGGGGGTTCCTACGAGCAGTACTTC.

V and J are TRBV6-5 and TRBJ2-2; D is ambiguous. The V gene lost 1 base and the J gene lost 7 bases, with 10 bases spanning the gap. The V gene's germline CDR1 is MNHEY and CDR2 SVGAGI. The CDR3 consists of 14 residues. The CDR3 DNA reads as TGTGCCAGCAGTTACTATCTAGGTATCGGGGAGCTGTTTTTT. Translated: CASSYYLGIGELFF.

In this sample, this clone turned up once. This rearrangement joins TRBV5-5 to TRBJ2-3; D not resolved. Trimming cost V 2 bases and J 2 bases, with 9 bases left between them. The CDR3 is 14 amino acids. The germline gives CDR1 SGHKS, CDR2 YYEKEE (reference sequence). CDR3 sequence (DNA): TGTGCCAGCAGCTTAAAGCGTGACACAGATACGCAGTATTTT. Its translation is CASSLKRDTDTQYF.